Below are 19 T cell receptor beta chains sequenced from a single sample in a study of blood T cell repertoires in COVID-19. Repertoires were generated with immunoSEQ multiplex PCR, while TCRdb's copy carries only in-frame clones and drops some. The sample lists 100,000 or so clones, over 85% seen once, with approximately 5.1% in the top ten. The sequenced material came from peripheral blood. Receptors were obtained from a man in his sixties or seventies with acute or convalescent COVID-19.

The chain links TRBV10-3 to TRBJ2-1, with 13 bases matching TRBD2. The CDR3 extends over 14 amino acids. CDR1 ENHRY and CDR2 SYGVKD come from the germline V gene. V shed 2 bases and J 10 bases; nucleotides not matched to a gene: 2. For the CDR3, the DNA is TGTGCCATCAGTGAGGGACTAGCGGGAGTCGAGCAGTTCTTC. It translates to CAISEGLAGVEQFF.

This chain uses TRBV28 with TRBJ1-2, with 7 bases identical to TRBD1. After removal of 7 bases from V and 2 bases from J, the junction contained 4 bases not matched to a gene. CDR3 length: 13 amino acids. Germline-derived CDR1 and CDR2 are MDHEN and SYDVKM. CDR3 in amino acids: CASTTGSNYGYTF. DNA of the CDR3: TGTGCCAGCACGACAGGGTCGAACTATGGCTACACCTTC.

The rearrangement links TRBV6-5 to TRBJ2-2, with TRBD2 matching 14 bases. The CDR3 spans 14 residues. After removal of 8 bases from V and 6 bases from J, the junction contained 2 bases not matched to a gene. The V gene's germline CDR1 is MNHEY and CDR2 SVGAGI. As DNA, the CDR3 is TGTGCCAGCCTGGGACTAGCGGGAGCCGGGGAGCTGTTTTTT. Residues: CASLGLAGAGELFF.

The V gene is TRBV6-4, the J gene TRBJ2-3; D not certain. The CDR3 runs 16 residues. V was pared by 2 bases and J by 0 bases, with 12 bases between. Germline CDR1 and CDR2: MRHNA and SNTAGT. CDR3 nucleotides: TGTGCCAGCAGTGACGGGTCTAGTCTTAGCACAGATACGCAGTATTTT. Protein product: CASSDGSSLSTDTQYF.

V usage is TRBV28 and J usage is TRBJ1-2; D unclear. The germline V gene encodes CDR1 MDHEN and CDR2 SYDVKM. V lost 5 bases, J lost 5 bases, and 9 bases lay in between. The CDR3 runs to 12 residues. CDR3 in DNA: TGTGCCAGCAGTGGGGAGTCTTATGGCTACACCTTC. It codes for CASSGESYGYTF.

The gene calls are TRBV27 and TRBJ1-5; the D is unclear. Germline values: CDR1 MNHEY, CDR2 SMNVEV (reference sequence). There are 17 residues in the CDR3. Trimming shortened V by 3 bases and J by 0 bases, and 15 bases separated the two germline ends. The CDR3 spells CASSFRLDGHSNQPQHF. The CDR3 coding sequence is TGTGCCAGCAGTTTCCGACTCGACGGCCATAGCAATCAGCCCCAGCATTTT.

The chain employs TRBV14 and TRBJ1-2, with D unresolved. Germline V gene data show CDR1 as SGHDN and CDR2 as FVKESK. The CDR3 contains 14 residues. Trimming cost V 4 bases and J 5 bases, with 14 bases left between them. The CDR3 coding sequence is TGTGCCAGCAGCCCATCCCGGACTCCATATGGCTACACCTTC. As protein: CASSPSRTPYGYTF.

The genes are TRBV3-1 (or the pseudogene TRBV3-2) and TRBJ2-7; 8 bases line up with TRBD2. V trimming: 0 bases; J trimming: 4 bases; junction bases outside the gene matches: 8. The CDR3 runs to 16 residues. CDR1 is LGHDT and CDR2 is YNNKEL in the germline V gene (reference sequence). CDR3 sequence (DNA): TGTGCCAGCAGCCAAGACGGAGCGGGAGTAAAGTACGAGCAGTACTTC. This encodes CASSQDGAGVKYEQYF.

This chain uses TRBV28 with TRBJ2-5; D might be TRBD2 (6 bases). V was pared by 5 bases and J by 4 bases, with 17 bases between. This CDR3 region has 15 residues. The germline V gene encodes CDR1 MDHEN and CDR2 SYDVKM. CDR3 DNA sequence: TGTGCCAGCAGTCCCTCCTTGGGAGGAGTAGAGACCCAGTACTTC. As protein: CASSPSLGGVETQYF.

The chain has TRBV12-3 or TRBV12-4 and TRBJ1-2; D call uncertain. The CDR3 has 13 amino acids. V dropped 9 bases and J dropped 8 bases, with 19 bases sitting between them. CDR3 DNA sequence: TGTGCCAGTCTCCAGTTACCCCGGGTCGGCTACACCTTC. Protein product: CASLQLPRVGYTF.

V usage is TRBV11-2 and J usage is TRBJ1-1; D remains unclear. The CDR3 sequence is 14 residues long. Germline V lookup: CDR1 SGHAT, CDR2 FQNNGV. V lost 2 bases and J 2 bases, leaving 9 bases between the germline ends. In nucleotides, the CDR3 is TGTGCCAGCAGCTTATATCGGGTTAACACTGAAGCTTTCTTT. This translates into CASSLYRVNTEAFF. Full variable domain (missing parts from reference TRBV11-2 and TRBJ1-1): EAGVAQSPRYKIIEKRQSVAFWCNPISGHATLYWYQQILGQGPKLLIQFQNNGVVDDSQLPKDRFSAERLKGVDSTLKIQPAKLEDSAVYLCASSLYRVNTEAFFGQGTRLTVV.

This clone has a single count. The CDR3 region is CASSPAGQRYTEAFF. The CDR3 DNA sequence: TGTGCCAGCAGCCCCGCCGGACAGCGTTACACTGAAGCTTTCTTT. The chain has TRBV3-1 (or the pseudogene TRBV3-2) and TRBJ1-1; D may be TRBD1 (6 bases). Between the trimmed V and J ends, which lost 4 bases and 3 bases, there was a span of 15 bases. Germline V lookup: CDR1 LGHDT, CDR2 YNNKEL (reference sequence). This CDR3 contains 15 residues.

The rearrangement uses TRBV5-4 and TRBJ1-2; D ambiguous. This CDR3 contains 16 residues. Per germline, CDR1 SGHNT and CDR2 YYREEE (reference sequence). The V gene lost 3 bases and the J gene lost 1 base, with 16 bases spanning the gap. The CDR3: CASSSARTGINYGYTF. The CDR3 nucleotides read TGTGCCAGCAGCTCGGCTAGGACGGGAATTAACTATGGCTACACCTTC.

Only one count was recorded for this clone. The V and J genes are TRBV11-3 and TRBJ2-7, with 7 bases that match TRBD1. The CDR3 has 15 residues. CDR1 and CDR2 from the germline V gene are SGHNT and YENEEA. The J segment lost 4 bases and the V segment lost 4 bases, leaving 10 bases of the junction unmatched. The CDR3 sequence: CASSSRDSSPYEQYF. The CDR3 region has the DNA TGTGCCAGCAGCTCCCGGGACAGCTCGCCGTACGAGCAGTACTTC.

The rearrangement links TRBV5-4 to TRBJ1-6, with 7 bases lining up with TRBD1. With V trimmed by 5 bases and J by 7 bases, 6 bases remained unmatched. Germline V gene lookup returns CDR1 SGHNT and CDR2 YYREEE (reference sequence). The CDR3 has 14 residues. CDR3 coding DNA: TGTGCCAGCAGACTTACAGGGGCCAATTCACCCCTCCACTTT. This codes for CASRLTGANSPLHF.

The CDR3 DNA follows: TGTGCCAGCAGTTACGAGTACGAGCAGTACTTC. It encodes CASSYEYEQYF. The rearrangement uses TRBV6-6 and TRBJ2-7; D is uncertain. V was shortened by 2 bases and J by 4 bases, with 3 bases between the two germline ends. The germline CDR1 and CDR2 sequences are MNHNY and SVGAGI (reference sequence). The CDR3 extends over 11 amino acids.

The V call is TRBV28, the J call TRBJ2-5; D is undetermined. V dropped 4 bases and J dropped 4 bases, with 10 bases sitting between them. Germline loops: CDR1 MDHEN, CDR2 SYDVKM. The CDR3 loop spans 13 amino acids. Here the CDR3 reads CASSSHGRETQYF. In DNA, the CDR3 is TGTGCCAGCAGTTCTCACGGTAGAGAGACCCAGTACTTC.

This clone was seen a single time. The V call is TRBV11-3, the J call TRBJ2-1; no clear D gene. Germline V gives CDR1 SGHNT, CDR2 YENEEA. V was pared by 0 bases and J by 0 bases, with 6 bases between. This CDR3 has 15 residues. The CDR3 DNA sequence: TGTGCCAGCAGCTTAGAACAGAGCTCCTACAATGAGCAGTTCTTC. Protein sequence: CASSLEQSSYNEQFF.

The chain employs TRBV6-5 and TRBJ1-2; D is perhaps TRBD1 (5 bases). The CDR3 is 13 residues long. Trimming cost V 2 bases and J 3 bases, with 7 bases left between them. Germline CDR1 MNHEY, CDR2 SVGAGI. The chain's CDR3 is CASSYTQDYGYTF. For the CDR3, the DNA is TGTGCCAGCAGTTACACACAGGACTATGGCTACACCTTC.